This entry concerns a single TCR beta chain. The identical CDR3 is also encoded by other nucleotide sequences in the sample. The source of the sample is a study of blood T cell repertoires in COVID-19. Looking at the study overall: Acute and convalescent COVID-19 samples came from the United States, Italy and Spain. The analysed material was cDNA or gDNA that came from T cells, B-cell-depleted T cells, or PBMCs.

Germline loops: CDR1 SNHLY, CDR2 FYNNEI. Between the trimmed V and J ends, which lost 6 bases and 3 bases, there was a span of 7 bases. This CDR3 region has 12 residues. The data were produced by immunoSEQ multiplex PCR, yet TCRdb's version contains in-frame clones alone and is incomplete. The data show roughly 250,000 clones, over 80% seen once. The specimen sequenced was peripheral blood. The chain employs TRBV2 and TRBJ2-3; perhaps TRBD1 as D (6 bases). This clonotype was obtained from a woman in her thirties or forties who had recovered from COVID-19. The CDR3 DNA reads as TGTGCCAGCAGCAGGGGAACAGATACGCAGTATTTT. Translation gives CASSRGTDTQYF.